The clone carrying this TCR beta chain appeared a few times. Its matching antigen is unknown. Construction of TCR beta libraries relied on iRepertoire HTBI primers and on Arm-PCR targeting CDR3 regions. Authors' analysis steps: Identification yielded 55 to 75 TRBV and 14 TRBJ segments across samples. TCRdb fed the multiplex PCR reads into MiXCR, producing one record per CDR3 protein. The V and J calls reflect TCRdb's pipeline rather than the authors' work. The table shows 650,000 to 850,000 distinct CDR3 sequences, with about 32% occurring only once. Trimming stripped 7 bases from V and 10 bases from J, with 16 bases between. Germline V lookup: CDR1 MDHEN, CDR2 SYDVKM. This CDR3 spans 12 amino acids. Time point of the sample: persistent/refractory GD, antithyroid drugs over 5 years with positive TRAb. From RNA extracted from PBMCs, the TCR library was made. This entry comes from a study of regulatory T cells in long-lasting Graves disease. Study summary: More than 5 years of antithyroid drugs with positive TSH receptor antibodies defined persistent Graves' disease.

Study findings and constraints: Less diverse TCR repertoires were seen in persistent Graves' patients than in newly diagnosed ones. Gene preferences differed: TRBV28, TRBJ1-2, TRBJ2-5 in persistent cases.

The TCR comes from a female donor with Graves disease. The chain is built from TRBV28 and TRBJ1-2; a possible D gene is TRBD1 (5 bases). This material consisted of peripheral blood mononuclear cells (PBMCs), taken when the disease was refractory, from a patient treated with antithyroid drugs. The CDR3 protein is CASTQGERTYTF. The CDR3 bases are TGTGCCAGCACCCAAGGGGAGCGCACCTACACCTTC.